This TCR beta chain derives from a study of spatial heterogeneity in lung cancer. As for time point: sample taken at primary tumor resection. The cohort: some 70 early-stage, untreated non-small cell lung cancer patients. No cell sorting; template was whole RNA from tumor, lung tissue or PBMC. Every TCR cDNA molecule bore its own unique molecular identifier. MiXCR, applied by TCRdb to the 5' RACE reads, yields one record per CDR3 protein. The repertoire holds about 92,000 distinct CDR3 sequences, over 9.5% seen once, with roughly two fifths in the top ten. The germline V gene encodes CDR1 SGHAT and CDR2 FQNNGV. The CDR3 covers 14 residues. The germline V and J ends were trimmed by 4 bases and 2 bases, with 8 bases remaining between them.

The sample was PBMCs, taken at surgery. This TCR came from a male donor with early-stage non-small cell lung cancer. This rearrangement joins TRBV11-2 to TRBJ1-4; D remains unclear. CDR3 amino acids: CASSSDSTNEKLFF. The CDR3, as DNA: TGTGCCAGCAGCTCCGACTCGACTAATGAAAAACTGTTTTTT.